This TCR beta chain was identified during a study of beta chain features in type 1 diabetes. Study as a whole: On cell yields, gender and age, patients and healthy donors were similar.

Concerning this clone: Its antigen is not identified.

Each donor gave one heparinised blood draw averaging approximately 120 mL. Findings and caveats of the study: When cDNA is sequenced, cells with high TCR expression could be over-represented. Patients with type 1 diabetes carried fewer insertions and had more deletions at their VDJ junctions.

The authors reverse transcribed all of the isolated RNA, so sequencing captured expressed TCRB transcripts. Sequencing used immunoSEQ multiplex PCR; TCRdb keeps in-frame clones, though not all of them. The sample contains a few hundred thousand clones, about 15% of which appear only once. The length of the CDR3 is 15 residues. V trimming: 1 base; J trimming: 6 bases; junction bases outside the gene matches: 8. Germline CDR1 LGHNA, CDR2 YSLEER. Sequencing was carried out using naive CD4+ T cells from blood. The sequence was collected from a man aged 30 to 45 in good health. The V and J genes are TRBV4-3 and TRBJ2-7; 8 bases map to TRBD2. DNA for the CDR3: TGCGCCAGCAGCCAAGTGGCCGGGGGGGCCTCCGAGCAGTACTTC. This encodes CASSQVAGGASEQYF.